This is a list of T cell receptor beta chains from one sample in a study of blood T cell repertoires in COVID-19. Clones were read by immunoSEQ multiplex PCR, and TCRdb kept only the in-frame ones, dropping some. The data hold around 300,000 clones, with around four fifths observed a single time. Sequences were obtained from peripheral blood. The receptor source for this set is a woman aged 45-65 years with active or convalescent COVID-19. The CDR3 runs from the conserved cysteine through the conserved F or W. A D gene is named only where the DNA matches it firmly. Expanded clones are given a class, and other clones once, few, many or no size at all.

size	D	J	V	CDR3	DNA
.	TRBD1	TRBJ1-6	TRBV7-9	CASSSIGGQGANSPLHF	TGTGCCAGCAGCTCTATAGGGGGACAGGGGGCTAATTCACCCCTCCACTTT
.	TRBD2	TRBJ2-1	TRBV5-1	CASSPPGLAHNEQFF	TGCGCCAGCAGCCCCCCGGGACTAGCACACAATGAGCAGTTCTTC
.	.	TRBJ1-6	TRBV18	CASQQGNENSPLHF	TGTGCCAGTCAACAGGGAAATGAAAATTCACCCCTCCACTTT
once	TRBD2	TRBJ2-7	TRBV5-1	CASSLTTSGRAYEQYF	TGCGCCAGCAGCTTGACGACTAGCGGGAGGGCCTACGAGCAGTACTTC
.	.	TRBJ2-1	TRBV9	CASSVQGRLYNEQFF	TGTGCCAGCAGCGTACAGGGTAGGTTATACAATGAGCAGTTCTTC
.	TRBD1	TRBJ2-7	TRBV6-2/TRBV6-3	CASSSLRPGQGNEQYF	TGTGCCAGCAGCTCACTCAGGCCGGGACAGGGTAACGAGCAGTACTTC
many	TRBD1	TRBJ1-2	TRBV14	CASSQASGQGPYGYTF	TGTGCCAGCAGCCAAGCATCGGGACAGGGACCCTATGGCTACACCTTC
.	TRBD1	TRBJ1-1	TRBV25-1	CASTKTGGLGSEAFF	TGTGCCAGCACCAAGACAGGGGGCCTCGGTAGTGAAGCTTTCTTT
.	.	TRBJ1-6	TRBV5-1	CASSLDRIDNSPLHF	TGCGCCAGCAGCTTGGACAGGATAGATAATTCACCCCTCCACTTT
.	.	TRBJ1-2	TRBV4-1	CASSQRGSGQGYTF	TGCGCCAGCAGCCAAAGGGGGTCCGGACAGGGCTACACCTTC
.	.	TRBJ1-3	TRBV28	CASSFGGAGSGNTIYF	TGTGCCAGCAGTTTTGGGGGTGCGGGGTCCGGAAACACCATATATTTT
.	.	TRBJ1-1	TRBV6-5	CASSYSSWAGETEAFF	TGTGCCAGCAGTTACTCGAGTTGGGCAGGGGAGACTGAAGCTTTCTTT
.	.	TRBJ2-5	TRBV28	CASSFHSGEETQYF	TGTGCCAGCAGTTTTCACTCGGGGGAAGAGACCCAGTACTTC
.	.	TRBJ1-2	TRBV28	CASSLFSLTGHGYTF	TGTGCCAGCAGCCTCTTTTCCCTAACAGGCCATGGCTACACCTTC
few	TRBD1	TRBJ1-1	TRBV13	CASSGRGTGVSNTEAFF	TGTGCCAGCAGCGGGCGGGGGACAGGGGTCTCGAACACTGAAGCTTTCTTT
.	TRBD1	TRBJ1-2	TRBV28	CASSRQGANYGYTF	TGTGCCAGCAGTAGACAGGGAGCTAACTATGGCTACACCTTC
.	.	TRBJ1-5	TRBV6-2/TRBV6-3	CASSDRGNQPQHF	TGTGCCAGCAGTGACCGGGGCAATCAGCCCCAGCATTTT
.	.	TRBJ1-1	TRBV12-3/TRBV12-4	CASLRGTTEAFF	TGTGCCAGCCTCAGGGGAACGACTGAAGCTTTCTTT
.	.	TRBJ1-1	TRBV6-4	CASRRMGGAEAFF	TGTGCCAGCAGACGCATGGGGGGGGCTGAAGCTTTCTTT
.	.	TRBJ2-6	TRBV5-5	CASSLPLASEGANVLTF	TGTGCCAGCAGCTTGCCGTTAGCCTCTGAAGGGGCCAACGTCCTGACTTTC
.	TRBD1	TRBJ2-7	TRBV10-3	CAISRDREEQYF	TGTGCCATCAGTCGGGACAGGGAGGAGCAGTACTTC
once	.	TRBJ2-1	TRBV5-6	CASSFSPSSYNEQFF	TGTGCCAGCAGCTTTAGCCCTAGCTCCTACAATGAGCAGTTCTTC
.	.	TRBJ1-1	TRBV10-1	CASSEVPDRGAFF	TGCGCCAGCAGTGAAGTTCCCGACAGAGGAGCTTTCTTT
.	TRBD2	TRBJ2-7	TRBV29-1	CSVEPRLAGGTYEQYF	TGCAGCGTTGAACCCCGACTAGCGGGAGGAACCTACGAGCAGTACTTC
.	TRBD1	TRBJ1-5	TRBV28	CASSLSGQGGSNQPQHF	TGTGCCAGCAGTTTATCTGGACAGGGGGGTTCCAATCAGCCCCAGCATTTT
.	TRBD1	TRBJ1-6	TRBV25-1	CASSGLGTGRGSPLHF	TGTGCCAGCAGTGGATTGGGGACAGGTCGAGGATCACCCCTCCACTTT
.	TRBD2	TRBJ2-3	TRBV5-1	CASSLSGSRGTDTQYF	TGCGCCAGCAGCCTTAGCGGGAGCCGGGGCACAGATACGCAGTATTTT
.	TRBD1	TRBJ2-7	TRBV23-1	CASSQSRGVGQGAYEQYF	TGCGCCAGCAGTCAATCGCGGGGGGTTGGACAGGGGGCCTACGAGCAGTACTTC
once	TRBD1	TRBJ1-2	TRBV6-5	CASSRGQANYGYTF	TGTGCCAGCAGTCGGGGACAGGCTAACTATGGCTACACCTTC
.	.	TRBJ1-3	TRBV2	CASSENFSGNTIYF	TGTGCCAGCAGTGAGAACTTCTCTGGAAACACCATATATTTT
.	TRBD1	TRBJ1-1	TRBV4-1	CASSQLQGGNTEAFF	TGCGCCAGCAGCCAGCTACAGGGGGGGAACACTGAAGCTTTCTTT
.	.	TRBJ2-2	TRBV4-1	CASSQDLNTGELFF	TGCGCCAGCAGCCAAGATCTAAACACCGGGGAGCTGTTTTTT
.	.	TRBJ2-2	TRBV19	CASRPITGDAGELFF	TGTGCCAGTAGACCGATCACGGGAGACGCCGGGGAGCTGTTTTTT
.	TRBD2	TRBJ2-3	TRBV7-8	CASTYGGRDTQYF	TGTGCCAGCACGTATGGCGGGAGGGATACGCAGTATTTT
.	.	TRBJ2-6	TRBV3-1/TRBV3-2	CASSQDSSGANVLTF	TGTGCCAGCAGCCAAGATAGCTCTGGGGCCAACGTCCTGACTTTC
.	.	TRBJ1-1	TRBV1	CTSSPKPAGEETEAFF	TGCACCAGCAGCCCGAAGCCTGCAGGGGAAGAAACTGAAGCTTTCTTT
.	.	TRBJ1-1	TRBV11-2	CASSPGHSTEAFF	TGTGCCAGCAGCCCCGGCCACAGCACTGAAGCTTTCTTT
few	TRBD1	TRBJ2-2	TRBV6-5	CASRGTGGDTGELFF	TGTGCCAGCAGGGGGACAGGTGGGGACACCGGGGAGCTGTTTTTT
.	TRBD1	TRBJ2-7	TRBV18	CASSPQTGVYEQYF	TGTGCCAGCTCACCACAGACAGGGGTCTACGAGCAGTACTTC
.	TRBD1	TRBJ1-2	TRBV29-1	CSVAGQGRDGYTF	TGCAGCGTCGCCGGACAGGGGCGAGATGGCTACACCTTC
once	.	TRBJ1-6	TRBV27	CASSAGRVSPLHF	TGTGCCAGCTCCGCCGGCAGGGTTTCACCCCTCCACTTT
.	.	TRBJ2-1	TRBV13	CASSSGVATDNEQFF	TGTGCCAGCAGCTCCGGGGTAGCGACTGATAATGAGCAGTTCTTC